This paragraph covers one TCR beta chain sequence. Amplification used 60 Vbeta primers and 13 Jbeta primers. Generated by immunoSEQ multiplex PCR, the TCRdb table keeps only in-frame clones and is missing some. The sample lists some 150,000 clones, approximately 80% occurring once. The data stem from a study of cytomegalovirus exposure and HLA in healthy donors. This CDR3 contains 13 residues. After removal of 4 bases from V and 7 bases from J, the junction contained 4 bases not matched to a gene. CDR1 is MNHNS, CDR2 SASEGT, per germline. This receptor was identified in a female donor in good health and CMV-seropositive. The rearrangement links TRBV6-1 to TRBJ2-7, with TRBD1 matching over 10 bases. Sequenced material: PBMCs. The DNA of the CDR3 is TGTGCCAGCAGTGGGGGACAGGGGTGGGAGCAGTACTTC. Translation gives CASSGGQGWEQYF.